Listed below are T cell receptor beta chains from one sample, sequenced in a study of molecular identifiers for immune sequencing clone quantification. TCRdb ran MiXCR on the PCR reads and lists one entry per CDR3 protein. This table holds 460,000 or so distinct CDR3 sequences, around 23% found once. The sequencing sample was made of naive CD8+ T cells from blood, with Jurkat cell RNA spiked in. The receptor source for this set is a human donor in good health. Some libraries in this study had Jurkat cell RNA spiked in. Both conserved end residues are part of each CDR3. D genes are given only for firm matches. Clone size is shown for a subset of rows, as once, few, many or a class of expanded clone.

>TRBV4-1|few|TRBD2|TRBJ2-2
TGCGCCAGCAGCCCCGGGACTAGCGGGGGAACCGGGGAGCTGTTTTTT
CASSPGTSGGTGELFF
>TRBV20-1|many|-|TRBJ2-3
TGCAGTGCTAGAGATTGGGGACAAAGCTACACAGATACGCAGTATTTT
CSARDWGQSYTDTQYF
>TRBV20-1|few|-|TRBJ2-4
TGCAGTGCTAGACGCCCATACTATTTGGACGGGGGGCTGAGCAAAAACATTCAGTACTTC
CSARRPYYLDGGLSKNIQYF
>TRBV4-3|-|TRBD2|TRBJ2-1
TGCGCCAGCAGCCAAGATAGCGGGTTGGCCTACAATGAGAAGTTCTTC
CASSQDSGLAYNEKFF
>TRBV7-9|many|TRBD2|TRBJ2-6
TGTGCCAGCAGTCTAGCTAGCGGTATATCTGGGGCCAACGTCCTGACTTTC
CASSLASGISGANVLTF
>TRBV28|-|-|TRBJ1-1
TGTGCCAGCATCGTGGGGCAGCTGAACACTGAAGCTTTCTTT
CASIVGQLNTEAFF
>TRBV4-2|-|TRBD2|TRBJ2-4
TGTGCCAGCAGCCAAGGACAACGGACTAGCGGGTACAACATTCAGTACTTC
CASSQGQRTSGYNIQYF
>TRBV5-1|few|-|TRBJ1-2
TGCGCCAGCAGCTTGGACTGGACGTATAACTATGGCTACACCTTC
CASSLDWTYNYGYTF
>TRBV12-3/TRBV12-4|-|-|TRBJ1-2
TGTGCCAGCAGTAAAGAAACCGGGTCATCAAACTATGGCTACACCTTC
CASSKETGSSNYGYTF
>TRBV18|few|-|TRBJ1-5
TGTGCCAGCTCAATCCGGACCGATCAGCCCCAGCATTTT
CASSIRTDQPQHF
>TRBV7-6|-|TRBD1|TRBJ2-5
TGTGCCAGCAGCGCACTCCCGGGACAGGGGCCACAAGAGACCCAGTACTTC
CASSALPGQGPQETQYF
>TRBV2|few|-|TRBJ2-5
TGTGCCAGCAGTGTTGGTTGGGGGGCGGATGAGACCCAGTACTTC
CASSVGWGADETQYF
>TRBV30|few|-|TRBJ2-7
TGTGCCTGGAGCGGAGATTACGAGCAGTACTTC
CAWSGDYEQYF